This T cell receptor (beta chain) originates from a study of somatic mutations in cytotoxic T cells in rheumatoid arthritis. Study-wide background: Before any treatment began, roughly 29 ml EDTA peripheral blood was collected from patients right after diagnosis.

The study's findings and limits: An age-related increase in CD8+ clonality was seen in rheumatoid arthritis patients but not in healthy controls. Within 8 of 65 patients, the single biggest CD8+ clone made up more than 20% of CD8+ cells.

Under the authors' procedure: Published virus-specific TCRB sequences were rarely matched by patient CD8+ clones larger than 1%. Profiling relied on immunoSEQ multiplex PCR, and the TCRdb table lists in-frame clones only, not all of them. V, J and clone size are those of that table, while D and trimming were read from the DNA. The table lists about 15,000 clones, approximately 72% of them singletons. Germline CDR1 and CDR2: SGHRS and YFSETQ. This CDR3 is built from 14 residues. This clone was detected once. The target antigen is unknown. This sequence joins TRBV5-1 and TRBJ2-5; TRBD1 is a possible D gene (5 bases). The J call may be incorrect, as the DNA end agrees better with TRBJ2-7. The material sequenced was CD8+ T cells sorted from blood. The clonotype comes from an adult with rheumatoid arthritis. DNA for the CDR3: TGCGCCAGCAGCTTCAGAGCAGGGTCCTACGAGCAGTACTTC. Amino acids: CASSFRAGSYEQYF.